A single count supports the clone carrying this T cell receptor (beta chain). The antigen remains undetermined. The CDR3 length is 12 residues. V gave up 6 bases and J gave up 6 bases, with 10 bases separating them. Germline CDR1 MDHEN, CDR2 SYDVKM. These data are taken from a study of T cells in Graves' hyperthyroidism and ophthalmopathy. Study outcomes and limitations: Median prediction lead before ophthalmopathy onset was about 6.3 months with the model.

Diagnostic decisions used clinical symptoms, serum thyroxine and TRAb, thyroid ultrasound and orbital computed tomography. Regions amplified from RNA transcripts were the TCR beta CDR3 regions. The HTBI primer set drove a first-round RT-PCR of the TCR CDR3. TCRdb redid the calling of the multiplex PCR reads with MiXCR, one entry per CDR3 protein. This table holds approximately 300,000 distinct CDR3 sequences, about 18% found once. The sequencing sample was made of blood. The clonotype comes from a woman in her fifties or sixties with Graves' ophthalmopathy. The chain carries TRBV28 and TRBJ2-3; D is possibly TRBD2 (5 bases). The CDR3 DNA sequence: TGTGCCAGCAGGAGGGCCGTGGATACGCAGTATTTT. It yields the protein CASRRAVDTQYF.